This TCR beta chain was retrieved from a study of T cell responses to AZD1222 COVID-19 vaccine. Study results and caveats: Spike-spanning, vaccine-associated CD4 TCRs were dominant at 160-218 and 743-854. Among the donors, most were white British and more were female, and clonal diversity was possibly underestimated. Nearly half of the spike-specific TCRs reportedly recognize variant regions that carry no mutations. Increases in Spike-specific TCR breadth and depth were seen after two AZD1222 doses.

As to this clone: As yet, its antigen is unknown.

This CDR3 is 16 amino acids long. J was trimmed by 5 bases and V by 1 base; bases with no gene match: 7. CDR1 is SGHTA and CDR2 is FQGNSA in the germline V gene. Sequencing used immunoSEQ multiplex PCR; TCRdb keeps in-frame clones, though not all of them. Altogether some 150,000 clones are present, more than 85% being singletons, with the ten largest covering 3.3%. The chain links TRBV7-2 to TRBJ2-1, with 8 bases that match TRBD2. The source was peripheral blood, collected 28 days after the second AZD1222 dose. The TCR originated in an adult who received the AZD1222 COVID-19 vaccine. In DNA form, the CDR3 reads TGTGCCAGCAGCTTAGACTCCGGGAGGGGGAACAATGAGCAGTTCTTC. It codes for CASSLDSGRGNNEQFF.